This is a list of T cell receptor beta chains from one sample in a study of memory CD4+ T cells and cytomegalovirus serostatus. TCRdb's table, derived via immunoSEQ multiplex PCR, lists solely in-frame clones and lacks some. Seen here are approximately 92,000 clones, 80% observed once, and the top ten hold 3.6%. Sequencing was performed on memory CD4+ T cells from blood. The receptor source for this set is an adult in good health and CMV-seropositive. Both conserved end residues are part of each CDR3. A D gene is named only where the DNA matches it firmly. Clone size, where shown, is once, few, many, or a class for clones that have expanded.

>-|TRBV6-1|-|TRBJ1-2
CASQVQTNYGYTF
TGTGCCAGCCAGGTACAGACTAACTATGGCTACACCTTC
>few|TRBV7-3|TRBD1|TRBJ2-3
CASSFKTGGDTQYF
TGTGCCAGCAGCTTTAAAACAGGGGGGGATACGCAGTATTTT
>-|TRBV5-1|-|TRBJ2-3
CASSLNPTSDTQYF
TGCGCCAGCAGCTTGAATCCGACGTCAGATACGCAGTATTTT
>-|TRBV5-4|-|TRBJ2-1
CASSELQAENNEQFF
TGTGCCAGCAGCGAGCTCCAAGCCGAAAACAATGAGCAGTTCTTC
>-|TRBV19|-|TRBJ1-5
CASSPRPEDPQHF
TGTGCCAGTAGTCCGCGCCCGGAAGATCCCCAGCATTTT
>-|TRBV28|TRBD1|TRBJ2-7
CASRGQGDEQYF
TGTGCCAGCAGGGGACAGGGCGACGAGCAGTACTTC
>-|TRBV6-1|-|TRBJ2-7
CASSSGTLPYEQYF
TGTGCCAGCAGTTCCGGGACCCTCCCCTACGAGCAGTACTTC
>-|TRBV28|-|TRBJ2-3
CASSFLGGFGTDTQYF
TGTGCCAGCAGTTTCCTTGGGGGGTTTGGCACAGATACGCAGTATTTT
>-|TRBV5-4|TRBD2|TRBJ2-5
CASSLVLAGQETQYF
TGTGCCAGCAGCTTGGTTCTAGCGGGCCAAGAGACCCAGTACTTC
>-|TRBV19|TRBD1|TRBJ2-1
CASSIGTGDNEQFF
TGTGCCAGTAGTATAGGGACAGGGGACAATGAGCAGTTCTTC
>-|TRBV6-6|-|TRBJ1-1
CASINHKNTEAFF
TGTGCCAGCATCAACCACAAGAACACTGAAGCTTTCTTT
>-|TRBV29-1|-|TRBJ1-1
CSVEVIGGLGTEAFF
TGCAGCGTTGAAGTAATAGGGGGATTGGGCACTGAAGCTTTCTTT
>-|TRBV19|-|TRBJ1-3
CASSWWASNSGNTIYF
TGTGCCAGTAGTTGGTGGGCGAGCAACTCTGGAAACACCATATATTTT
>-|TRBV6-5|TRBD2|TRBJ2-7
CASSRTSGSSYEQYF
TGTGCCAGCAGCCGAACTAGCGGGAGCTCCTACGAGCAGTACTTC
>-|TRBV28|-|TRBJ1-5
CASSQTGYSNQPQHF
TGTGCCAGCAGCCAGACGGGGTATAGCAATCAGCCCCAGCATTTT
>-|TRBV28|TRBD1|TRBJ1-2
CASSPTGGRGYTF
TGTGCCAGCAGTCCAACAGGGGGTCGTGGCTACACCTTC
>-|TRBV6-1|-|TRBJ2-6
CASSDGNSGANVLTF
TGTGCCAGCAGTGACGGGAACTCTGGGGCCAACGTCCTGACTTTC
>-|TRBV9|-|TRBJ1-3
CASSRGPSSGNTIYF
TGTGCCAGCAGCAGGGGACCTAGCTCTGGAAACACCATATATTTT
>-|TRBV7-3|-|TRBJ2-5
CASSPSAQETQYF
TGTGCCAGCAGCCCCTCGGCCCAAGAGACCCAGTACTTC
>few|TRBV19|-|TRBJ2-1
CASSSGTTSYNEQFF
TGTGCCAGTAGCTCCGGGACAACGTCTTACAATGAGCAGTTCTTC
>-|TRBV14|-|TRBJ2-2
CASSLRGGELFF
TGTGCCAGCAGCCTACGAGGCGGGGAGCTGTTTTTT
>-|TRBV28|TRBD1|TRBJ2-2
CASGDKQGVNTGELFF
TGTGCCAGCGGGGACAAACAGGGGGTGAACACCGGGGAGCTGTTTTTT
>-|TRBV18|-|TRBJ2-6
CASSPRLSGANVLTF
TGTGCCAGCTCACCGCGCCTCTCTGGGGCCAACGTCCTGACTTTC
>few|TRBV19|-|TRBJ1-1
CASSIAGMNTEAFF
TGTGCCAGTAGTATCGCGGGGATGAACACTGAAGCTTTCTTT
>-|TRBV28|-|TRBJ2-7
CASTYEGHEQYF
TGTGCCAGCACCTATGAGGGGCACGAGCAGTACTTC
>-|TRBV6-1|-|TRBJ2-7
CASGPHYEQYF
TGTGCCAGCGGACCCCACTACGAGCAGTACTTC
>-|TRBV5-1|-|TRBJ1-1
CASSLQGLDTEAFF
TGCGCCAGCAGCTTACAGGGACTAGACACTGAAGCTTTCTTT
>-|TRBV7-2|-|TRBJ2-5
CASSRRDPSTQYF
TGTGCCAGCAGCCGACGGGACCCGAGCACCCAGTACTTC
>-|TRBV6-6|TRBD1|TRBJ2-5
CASKAGGGSQETQYF
TGTGCCAGCAAGGCAGGGGGCGGAAGCCAAGAGACCCAGTACTTC
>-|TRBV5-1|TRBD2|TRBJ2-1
CASSPLTSRHNNEQFF
TGCGCCAGCAGCCCACTGACTAGCCGGCATAACAATGAGCAGTTCTTC
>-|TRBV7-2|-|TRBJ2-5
CASSLGHALEAQYF
TGTGCCAGCAGCTTAGGCCACGCCCTCGAGGCCCAGTACTTC